The rows below give T cell receptor beta chains drawn from one sample of a study of post-analysis software for immune sequencing data. MiXCR, run by TCRdb on the PCR reads, gives a single entry per CDR3 protein. The repertoire holds about 200,000 distinct CDR3 sequences, approximately 30% seen once, with roughly 3.4% in the top ten. The specimen sequenced was blood. The receptors shown here come from a girl under 18 with multiple sclerosis. The CDR3 runs from the conserved cysteine through the conserved F or W. Each record gives: D gene, J gene, clone size, V gene, CDR3 DNA, CDR3 protein. A D gene is named only where the DNA matches it firmly. Expanded clones get a size class; other rows say once, few or many, or leave the size out.

>.|TRBJ2-4|once|TRBV20-1
TGCAGTGCTTTTAATCCTAGAGACGCCAAAAACATTCAGGACTTC
CSAFNPRDAKNIQDF
>.|TRBJ2-5|few|TRBV14
TGTGCCAGCAGCCAAGAATCGCACAGCAAATATCAAGAGACCCAGTACTTC
CASSQESHSKYQETQYF
>.|TRBJ2-7|.|TRBV21-1
TGTGCCAGCGGGGGGGCGGGAGAGTACCACGAGCAGTACTTC
CASGGAGEYHEQYF
>TRBD1|TRBJ2-1|many|TRBV7-9
TGTGCCAGCAGTCCCCGCCGGGACAGGGACAATGAGCAGTTCTTC
CASSPRRDRDNEQFF
>TRBD2|TRBJ2-1|.|TRBV20-1
TGCAGTGTCCCCAGCGGGAGGACGTACAATGAGCAGTTCTTC
CSVPSGRTYNEQFF
>.|TRBJ2-7|many|TRBV25-1
TGTGCCAGCAGTGAATATCGGCAGGGGTCCTACGAGCAGTACTTC
CASSEYRQGSYEQYF
>.|TRBJ1-1|.|TRBV9
TGTGCCAACAGCGTAGCCTCCGGGCCGGGCACTGAAGCTTTCTTT
CANSVASGPGTEAFF
>.|TRBJ1-6|.|TRBV7-2
TGTGCCAGCAGGGGGGGGCGGCCAAATAATTCACCCCTCCACTTT
CASRGGRPNNSPLHF
>TRBD1|TRBJ1-2|many|TRBV7-9
TGTGCCAGCAGCGCCCGGGACAGGGCGAACTATGGCTACACCTTC
CASSARDRANYGYTF
>TRBD2|TRBJ2-4|many|TRBV28
TGTGCCAGCAGCTTGAGCGGGGGAGCCAAAAACATTCAGTACTTC
CASSLSGGAKNIQYF
>.|TRBJ1-5|many|TRBV6-2/TRBV6-3
TGTGCCAGCAGCTCCAAGAATCAGCCCCAGCATTTT
CASSSKNQPQHF
>.|TRBJ2-5|many|TRBV5-8
TGTGCCAGCAGCCTCAGGGGTATCGAAGAGACCCAGTACTTC
CASSLRGIEETQYF
>.|TRBJ1-1|.|TRBV6-2/TRBV6-3
TGTGCCAGCACGGCGGGTCCGAACACTGAAGCTTTCTTT
CASTAGPNTEAFF
>.|TRBJ2-5|.|TRBV5-1
TGCGCCAGCAGCTTTATCAAGGGTACGGAGACCCAGTACTTC
CASSFIKGTETQYF
>.|TRBJ1-4|.|TRBV20-1
TGCAGTGCTCAGGCGGGGGAAAAACTGTTTTTT
CSAQAGEKLFF
>.|TRBJ2-1|medium-sized|TRBV20-1
TGCAGTGCCTACCCGCCGGACCTCAATGAGCAGTTCTTC
CSAYPPDLNEQFF